Below are 9 T cell receptor beta chains sequenced from a single sample in a study of regulatory T cells in long-lasting Graves disease. The sample's time point: newly diagnosed GD, antithyroid drugs for less than 3 months. PBMC-derived RNA was used for the TCR library. For TCR beta, libraries came from iRepertoire HTBI primers and Arm-PCR of CDR3 regions. TCRdb reprocessed the multiplex PCR reads via MiXCR and lists one record per CDR3 protein. The sample includes more than 300,000 distinct CDR3 sequences, about a sixth seen only once; the top ten take 20% to 25%. This sample comprised peripheral blood mononuclear cells (PBMCs), obtained at new diagnosis, from a patient treated with antithyroid drugs. All receptors come from a female donor with Graves disease.

This clonotype was counted a few times. The chain employs TRBV5-1 and TRBJ2-5; TRBD1 agrees at 7 bases. Trimming took 4 bases from V and 5 from J; bases not matched to a gene: 11. The V gene's germline CDR1 is SGHRS and CDR2 YFSETQ. This CDR3 has 15 residues. CDR3 residues: CASSNRDSQEETQYF. As DNA, the CDR3 is TGCGCCAGCAGCAACCGGGACAGCCAAGAGGAGACCCAGTACTTC. Together with reference TRBV5-1 and TRBJ2-5, the CDR3 gives the full variable domain: KAGVTQTPRYLIKTRGQQVTLSCSPISGHRSVSWYQQTPGQGLQFLFEYFSETQRNKGNFPGRFSGRQFSNSRSEMNVSTLELGDSALYLCASSNRDSQEETQYFGPGTRLLVL.

This clonotype came up many times. V usage is TRBV20-1 and J usage is TRBJ2-4, with 9 bases that match TRBD1. J gave up 7 bases and V 6 bases, and 7 bases lay outside the gene matches. From germline, CDR1 is DFQATT and CDR2 SNEGSKA (reference sequence). The CDR3 spans 13 residues. CDR3 sequence reads: CSAAEDRGNIQYF. The CDR3 nucleotides are TGCAGTGCCGCCGAGGACAGGGGTAACATTCAGTACTTC.

This clonotype was picked up many times. The V gene is TRBV5-1, the J gene TRBJ1-1; D call uncertain. The CDR3 has 16 amino acids. Germline CDR1 SGHRS, CDR2 YFSETQ. Trimming left V 3 bases short and J 1 base short, with 16 bases between. This CDR3 reads CASSSSSDRKNTEAFF. The CDR3 nucleotides read TGCGCCAGCAGCTCCTCCTCGGACCGAAAGAACACTGAAGCTTTCTTT.

V gene TRBV18 combines with J gene TRBJ1-3; D is ambiguous. The V and J ends lost 4 bases and 0 bases respectively, with 10 bases between them. This CDR3 has 15 amino acids. In germline, CDR1 is KGHSH, CDR2 LQKENI. CDR3 nucleotides: TGTGCCAGCTCACTCCCGACCGGCTCTGGAAACACCATATATTTT. This sequence encodes CASSLPTGSGNTIYF.

This clonotype was detected many times. This chain links TRBV2 with TRBJ1-6; D uncertain. CDR3 length: 13 amino acids. Trimming left V 6 bases short and J 7 bases short, with 10 bases between. In germline, CDR1 is SNHLY, CDR2 FYNNEI. In nucleotides, the CDR3 is TGTGCCAGCAGCAACACCATGAATTCACCCCTCCACTTT. Translating it yields CASSNTMNSPLHF.

At least ten counts were recorded for this clonotype. Here the CDR3 reads CSARDREGGIGYTF. DNA for the CDR3: TGCAGTGCTAGAGATCGTGAGGGAGGAATCGGCTACACCTTC. The chain couples TRBV20-1 to TRBJ1-2; D is unresolved. The CDR3 is 14 amino acids. The germline V and J ends were trimmed by 0 bases and 8 bases, with 16 bases remaining between them. Germline loops: CDR1 DFQATT, CDR2 SNEGSKA (reference sequence).

The chain carries TRBV6-1 and TRBJ2-5, with 10 bases fitting TRBD2. The V gene's germline CDR1 is MNHNS and CDR2 SASEGT. There are 17 residues in the CDR3. After removal of 10 bases from V and 2 bases from J, the junction contained 16 bases not matched to a gene. CDR3 in DNA: TGTGCCATACATACCGGGGGGGCTAGCGGGGGACAAGAGACCCAGTACTTC. This sequence encodes CAIHTGGASGGQETQYF.

This clonotype was seen at least ten times. The rearrangement links TRBV11-2 to TRBJ2-6, with D possibly matching TRBD2 (5 bases). V lost 4 bases and J 0 bases, leaving 22 bases between the germline ends. The CDR3 runs to 20 residues. The germline V gene encodes CDR1 SGHAT and CDR2 FQNNGV. Written as DNA, the CDR3 is TGTGCCAGCAGCTCCGGAGGCAGGCGGCAGTCCAACTCTGGGGCCAACGTCCTGACTTTC. Protein sequence: CASSSGGRRQSNSGANVLTF.

This clonotype has at least ten counts. This sequence joins TRBV20-1 and TRBJ2-7; 8 bases align to TRBD1. The J segment lost 2 bases and the V segment lost 6 bases, leaving 6 bases of the junction unmatched. The CDR3 totals 13 residues. Germline CDR1 DFQATT, CDR2 SNEGSKA (reference sequence). In nucleotides, the CDR3 is TGCAGTGCGGCGGGACAGGCGGCCTACGAGCAGTACTTC. It translates to CSAAGQAAYEQYF.